This TCR beta chain was captured in a study of cytomegalovirus exposure and HLA in healthy donors. General study findings and limits: The authors later linked a missense DCLRE1C variant to TCR beta V- and J-gene trimming.

The CDR3 length is 14 residues. Per the germline V gene, CDR1 is SGHNT and CDR2 is YYREEE (reference sequence). Trimming pared 3 bases from V and 3 bases from J, leaving 13 bases between. Comment on this clone: Antigen specificity is unknown.

Both 60 Vbeta primers and 13 Jbeta primers went into the PCR. The data were produced by immunoSEQ multiplex PCR, yet TCRdb's version contains in-frame clones alone and is incomplete. The sample carries about 69,000 clones, around 76% recorded once. The chain uses TRBV5-4 and TRBJ2-7; a weak D match, TRBD2 (5 bases). The sample was PBMCs. The source of this sequence is a man younger than 30 in good health and CMV-seronegative. CDR3 DNA: TGTGCCAGCAGCTCCGATCCGGGGAACTACGAGCAGTACGTC. Translating it yields CASSSDPGNYEQYV.